This record looks at one TCR beta chain sequence and its context. No donor was unhealthy or non-Caucasian. The CDR3 is 18 amino acids. With V trimmed by 0 bases and J by 2 bases, 6 bases remained unmatched. CDR1 SGHDN and CDR2 FVKESK come from the germline V gene. The data were taken from a study of identical twins. MiXCR, applied by TCRdb to the 5' RACE reads, yields one record per CDR3 protein. The table lists about 1.7 million distinct CDR3 sequences, around 33% of them singletons. Sequencing was carried out using cord blood. This TCR was recovered from a newborn girl in good health. J is TRBJ1-6 and V is TRBV14, with 8 bases matching TRBD1. CDR3 region: CASSQDGRTGPYNSPLHF. In nucleotides, the CDR3 is TGTGCCAGCAGCCAAGATGGGCGGACAGGGCCCTATAATTCACCCCTCCACTTT.